Each of the 32 T cell receptor beta chains below was sequenced from the same sample in a study of T-cell reconstitution after alpha-beta-depleted transplantation in children. Unique molecular identifiers tagged the TCRbeta library. TCRdb independently ran MiXCR on the PCR reads; one entry per CDR3 protein. Of 600,000 to 700,000 distinct CDR3 sequences listed, around a sixth are singletons. Sample: PBMCs from the stem cell graft donor, taken from the stem cell graft. The receptors shown here come from a human donor who donated a stem cell graft to a child with acute myeloid leukemia.

This clonotype has at least ten counts. This chain connects TRBV20-1 to TRBJ2-7, with D perhaps TRBD1 or TRBD2 (7 bases each). The CDR3 contains 14 residues. From germline, CDR1 is DFQATT and CDR2 SNEGSKA (reference sequence). V was pared by 5 bases and J by 5 bases, with 19 bases between. In nucleotides, the CDR3 is TGCAGTGCTGAGGGGGGGACAGTTCGCAACGAGCAGTACTTC. This sequence encodes CSAEGGTVRNEQYF.

This clonotype was detected only a few times. In DNA form, the CDR3 reads TGTGCCAGCAGCTTAACATGGGCGAAAGATCAGCCCCAGCATTTT. Translated: CASSLTWAKDQPQHF. The rearrangement uses TRBV7-2 and TRBJ1-5; D not certain. The CDR3 totals 15 residues. V lost 2 bases and J lost 5, with 13 bases in between. Germline-derived CDR1 and CDR2 are SGHTA and FQGNSA.

The chain uses TRBV3-1 and TRBJ2-1, with 8 bases that match TRBD2. Trimming removed 0 bases from V and 8 bases from J; junction bases left unmatched: 6. Germline V gene lookup returns CDR1 LGHDT and CDR2 YNNKEL (reference sequence). This CDR3 comprises 15 residues. The CDR3 protein is CASSQEGRGGYEQFF. CDR3 coding DNA: TGTGCCAGCAGCCAAGAAGGTCGGGGGGGTTATGAGCAGTTCTTC.

V gene TRBV7-2 combines with J gene TRBJ1-4; TRBD1 is a possible D gene (6 bases). CDR1 and CDR2 (germline): SGHTA, FQGNSA. The CDR3 contains 14 residues. V lost 7 bases, J lost 7 bases, and 16 bases lay in between. CDR3 sequence reads: CASTTSGGREKLFF. CDR3 coding DNA: TGTGCCAGCACCACATCGGGGGGGCGTGAAAAACTGTTTTTT.

This clonotype was seen at least ten times. The chain has TRBV20-1 and TRBJ1-1; no clear D. The CDR3 is 13 amino acids. Germline-derived CDR1 and CDR2 are DFQATT and SNEGSKA (reference sequence). Trimming removed 0 bases at V and 11 bases at J, with 16 bases between. CDR3 amino acids: CSARDPQALRAFF. DNA for the CDR3: TGCAGTGCTAGAGATCCTCAAGCCTTGCGGGCTTTCTTT.

The sample holds many counts of this clonotype. The rearrangement links TRBV20-1 to TRBJ2-5, with unresolved D. Germline V gene lookup returns CDR1 DFQATT and CDR2 SNEGSKA (reference sequence). V was pared by 3 bases and J by 3 bases, with 23 bases between. CDR3 size: 17 residues. The CDR3 here is CSASSTPSLLFKETQYF. DNA for the CDR3: TGCAGTGCTAGTAGCACACCTTCCCTCCTCTTTAAAGAGACCCAGTACTTC.

Ten or more counts support this clonotype. The V call is TRBV20-1, the J call TRBJ2-1, with D tentatively TRBD1 (6 bases). Germline-derived CDR1 and CDR2 are DFQATT and SNEGSKA (reference sequence). The CDR3 contains 14 residues. V was clipped by 5 bases and J by 3 bases, with 14 bases between them. The CDR3 coding sequence is TGCAGTGCTGGGACACTCAAAAGCTACAATGAGCAGTTCTTC. This encodes CSAGTLKSYNEQFF.

This clonotype has ten or more counts. The CDR3 DNA is TGCAGTGCTAGGGTCCGGTTGCACGCCGGGGCAGATACGCAGTATTTT. This sequence encodes CSARVRLHAGADTQYF. The chain joins TRBV20-1 to TRBJ2-3, with D possibly matching TRBD2 (5 bases). The CDR3 has 16 residues. Trimming cost V 3 bases and J 4 bases, with 20 bases left between them. The germline gives CDR1 DFQATT, CDR2 SNEGSKA (reference sequence).

The rearrangement uses TRBV20-1 and TRBJ2-1, with D possibly being TRBD2 (7 bases). Looked up from germline, CDR1 is DFQATT and CDR2 is SNEGSKA (reference sequence). This CDR3 has 15 amino acids. The V end lost 7 bases, the J end lost 3 bases, and 19 bases lay between the germline ends. The CDR3 DNA is TGCAGTGTTCCTTCTGGGGGGGCTATCTACAATGAGCAGTTCTTC. Translated, it gives CSVPSGGAIYNEQFF.

The chain recombines TRBV5-1 with TRBJ2-2, with TRBD1 matching over 9 bases. With 6 bases clipped from V and 4 bases from J, the junction kept 4 bases outside the gene matches. This CDR3 is 14 amino acids long. Looked up from germline, CDR1 is SGHRS and CDR2 is YFSETQ. The CDR3 region has the DNA TGCGCCAGCATGGGACAGGGTATCACCGGGGAGCTGTTTTTT. It codes for CASMGQGITGELFF.

This clonotype was recorded many times. The V gene is TRBV29-1, the J gene TRBJ2-6; D may be TRBD1 (6 bases). CDR1 and CDR2 (germline): SQVTM, ANQGSEA. There are 13 residues in the CDR3. V shed 7 bases and J shed 2 bases, with 9 bases lying between them. The CDR3 sequence is CSARQAGANVLTF. For the CDR3, the DNA is TGCAGCGCCCGACAGGCTGGGGCCAACGTCCTGACTTTC.

This clonotype has more than one count but fewer than ten. The genes are TRBV7-2 and TRBJ1-3, with no clear D. Germline loops: CDR1 SGHTA, CDR2 FQGNSA. Trimming took 1 base from V and 3 from J, leaving 10 bases between them. This CDR3 is 15 amino acids long. The CDR3, as DNA: TGTGCCAGCAGCTTAGAAGGGCTTGGTGGAAACACCATATATTTT. Protein product: CASSLEGLGGNTIYF.

This clonotype was seen more than once but under ten times. Here the CDR3 reads CASSYQRSSYNEQFF. The CDR3 DNA reads as TGTGCCAGCAGCTACCAACGAAGCTCCTACAATGAGCAGTTCTTC. This sequence joins TRBV5-6 and TRBJ2-1, with D hard to call. Germline CDR1 is SGHDT and CDR2 is YYEEEE. The CDR3 has 15 residues. Trimming cost V 3 bases and J 0 bases, with 10 bases left between them. The whole variable domain, filled in from reference TRBV5-6 and TRBJ2-1, reads DAGVTQSPTHLIKTRGQQVTLRCSPKSGHDTVSWYQQALGQGPQFIFQYYEEEERQRGNFPDRFSGHQFPNYSSELNVNALLLGDSALYLCASSYQRSSYNEQFFGPGTRLTVL.

This clonotype was detected ten times or more. The genes are TRBV20-1 and TRBJ2-6, with TRBD1 as a possible D gene (6 bases). CDR1 DFQATT and CDR2 SNEGSKA come from the germline V gene (reference sequence). The V gene lost 0 bases and the J gene lost 0 bases, with 12 bases spanning the gap. This CDR3 spans 17 amino acids. Here the CDR3 DNA reads TGCAGTGCTAGAGATATGGACAGAAGCTCTGGGGCCAACGTCCTGACTTTC. This codes for CSARDMDRSSGANVLTF.

This clonotype was found many times. The chain combines TRBV12-3 or TRBV12-4 with TRBJ1-2; D gene ambiguous. Between the trimmed V and J ends, which lost 7 bases and 1 base, there was a span of 7 bases. CDR3 length: 12 residues. CDR3 residues: CASTLNNYGYTF. The CDR3 DNA sequence: TGTGCCAGCACCTTGAATAACTATGGCTACACCTTC.

This clonotype has only a few counts. The CDR3 region has the DNA TGCAGTGCTAGCGATCTAGCGGGGGGCCTGAATGAGCAGTTCTTC. Its translation: CSASDLAGGLNEQFF. This chain uses TRBV20-1 with TRBJ2-1; 11 nucleotides agree with TRBD2. This CDR3 has 15 amino acids. V dropped 3 bases and J dropped 7; count of bases not matched to a gene: 8. Looked up from germline, CDR1 is DFQATT and CDR2 is SNEGSKA (reference sequence).

This clonotype was recorded many times. The rearrangement uses TRBV12-3 or TRBV12-4 and TRBJ2-7; unclear D gene. The V gene lost 1 base and the J gene lost 6 bases, with 7 bases spanning the gap. This CDR3 is 12 amino acids long. CDR3 residues: CASSLGVGEQYV. Here the CDR3 DNA reads TGTGCCAGCAGTTTAGGTGTAGGCGAGCAGTACGTC.

The sample holds many counts of this clonotype. The V call is TRBV6-2 or TRBV6-3, the J call TRBJ2-4; the D gene is possibly TRBD1 (6 bases). Germline CDR1 is MNHEY and CDR2 is SVGEGT. The CDR3 has 16 residues. Trimming removed 4 bases at V and 1 base at J, with 14 bases between. In DNA, the CDR3 is TGTGCCAGCAGTTCGCCGGGACAAAGTGCCAAAAACATTCAGTACTTC. Its translation is CASSSPGQSAKNIQYF.

This clonotype was picked up many times. The chain employs TRBV29-1 and TRBJ2-3, with D perhaps matching TRBD1 (6 bases). Germline assignment: CDR1 SQVTM and CDR2 ANQGSEA. This CDR3 comprises 14 residues. Trimming cost V 0 bases and J 8 bases, with 15 bases left between them. The CDR3 is CSVEDNAGAGTQYF. The CDR3 DNA reads as TGCAGCGTTGAAGATAACGCAGGGGCTGGTACGCAGTATTTT.

This clonotype was recorded at least ten times. The chain employs TRBV10-3 and TRBJ2-7; possible D gene TRBD1, 6 bases. Between the trimmed V and J ends, which lost 2 bases and 2 bases, there was a span of 10 bases. The CDR3 consists of 14 residues. Germline CDR1 ENHRY, CDR2 SYGVKD. CDR3 coding DNA: TGTGCCATCAGTGAGGGACAGTTTCCCTACGAGCAGTACGTC. Translated: CAISEGQFPYEQYV.

The chain recombines TRBV7-8 with TRBJ2-4; 7 bases are a match to TRBD1. CDR3 length: 16 residues. Per germline, CDR1 SGHVS and CDR2 FQNEAQ. J gave up 0 bases and V 3 bases, and 5 bases lay outside the gene matches. This CDR3 reads CASSFRTGSAKNIQYF. The CDR3 DNA reads as TGTGCCAGCAGCTTTCGGACAGGCTCAGCCAAAAACATTCAGTACTTC.

This chain uses TRBV6-2 or TRBV6-3 with TRBJ2-1; 16 nucleotides align to TRBD2. The CDR3 is 15 residues long. Germline V gene sequence: CDR1 MNHEY, CDR2 SVGEGT. Trimming took 5 bases from V and 11 from J; bases not matched to a gene: 6. The CDR3: CASSHPGLAGGQQFF. The DNA for the CDR3 is TGTGCCAGCAGTCATCCGGGACTAGCGGGGGGGCAGCAGTTCTTC.

This clonotype came up a few times. This chain links TRBV25-1 with TRBJ1-6; 9 bases map to TRBD1. The CDR3 extends over 15 amino acids. In germline, CDR1 is MGHDK, CDR2 SYGVNS. V lost 3 bases and J lost 9; bases outside the gene matches: 6. The CDR3 loop is CASSEPWTGASPLHF. CDR3 bases: TGTGCCAGCAGTGAGCCCTGGACAGGGGCTTCACCCCTCCACTTT.

This clonotype was detected only a few times. The rearrangement links TRBV12-3 or TRBV12-4 to TRBJ2-3; D ambiguous. V dropped 6 bases and J dropped 4 bases, with 20 bases sitting between them. CDR3 length: 16 amino acids. CDR3 sequence: CASSPAEREWADTQYF. The CDR3 DNA follows: TGTGCCAGCAGCCCGGCGGAAAGAGAGTGGGCAGATACGCAGTATTTT.

This clonotype has at least ten counts. The rearrangement joins TRBV12-3 or TRBV12-4 to TRBJ1-5; tentative D call: TRBD1 (6 bases). The germline V and J ends were trimmed by 6 bases and 5 bases, with 11 bases remaining between them. This CDR3 is 13 amino acids long. CDR3 nucleotide sequence: TGTGCCAGCAGGTGGGACACCGATCAGCCCCAGCATTTT. Its protein is CASRWDTDQPQHF.

Comment on this clonotype: One end of the junction fails to match germline, which may point to a read error. The genes are TRBV14 and TRBJ1-1; D is possibly TRBD1 (6 bases). Per germline, CDR1 SGHDN and CDR2 FVKESK. This CDR3 region has 12 residues. CDR3 region: CASSPGVAGLRF. In nucleotides, the CDR3 is TGTGCCAGCAGCCCAGGGGTTGCAGGCCTCAGGTTT.

This sequence joins TRBV7-3 and TRBJ2-7; 8 positions agree with TRBD1. The CDR3 spans 15 residues. With 4 bases clipped from V and 2 bases from J, the junction kept 7 bases outside the gene matches. Germline V lookup: CDR1 SGHTA, CDR2 FQGTGA. The CDR3 here is CASSSGTGPTYEQYF. The CDR3 DNA reads TGTGCCAGCAGCTCAGGGACAGGCCCGACCTACGAGCAGTACTTC.

Details on this clonotype: A much larger clone is a single base away; this may be a read error. The chain joins TRBV20-1 to TRBJ1-5, with TRBD1 matching over 8 bases. The CDR3 has 16 residues. Germline V gives CDR1 DFQATT, CDR2 SNEGSKA (reference sequence). The CDR3 loop is CSASGGSGVGNQPQRF. For the CDR3, the DNA is TGCAGTGCTTCAGGGGGCTCTGGAGTCGGCAATCAGCCCCAGCGTTTT.

This clonotype has a handful of counts. The chain employs TRBV5-1 and TRBJ2-1, with D possibly called TRBD1 or TRBD2 (5 bases each). CDR3 size: 19 residues. V was trimmed by 2 bases and J by 3 bases, leaving 24 bases between them. Germline CDR1 reads SGHRS; CDR2 reads YFSETQ. CDR3 coding DNA: TGCGCCAGCAGCTTTACGTTAGGGGACCAAACCTCCTTCTACAATGAGCAGTTCTTC. Encoded protein: CASSFTLGDQTSFYNEQFF. Based on the CDR3 plus reference TRBV5-1 and TRBJ2-1, the full variable domain is KAGVTQTPRYLIKTRGQQVTLSCSPISGHRSVSWYQQTPGQGLQFLFEYFSETQRNKGNFPGRFSGRQFSNSRSEMNVSTLELGDSALYLCASSFTLGDQTSFYNEQFFGPGTRLTVL.

The chain carries TRBV5-1 and TRBJ2-4, with 10 bases aligning to TRBD1. CDR1 and CDR2 from the germline V gene are SGHRS and YFSETQ. There are 15 residues in the CDR3. The trim removed 1 base at V and 6 bases at J, leaving 4 bases unmatched. The CDR3 is CASSLTGQGPNIQYF. The DNA of the CDR3 is TGCGCCAGCAGCTTGACGGGACAGGGGCCAAACATTCAGTACTTC.

This clonotype came up many times. This chain links TRBV20-1 with TRBJ2-7; TRBD2 matches at 8 bases. Trimming at V came to 3 bases and at J to 6 bases, leaving 10 bases not matched to a gene. The germline V gene has CDR1 DFQATT and CDR2 SNEGSKA (reference sequence). The CDR3 is 14 amino acids. DNA of the CDR3: TGCAGTGCTAGGGTGGCAGCGGGGGCGGTCGAGCAGTACTTC. Translation: CSARVAAGAVEQYF.

This clonotype has more than one count but fewer than ten. This sequence joins TRBV5-1 and TRBJ2-7; tentative D call: TRBD1 (6 bases). The germline CDR1 and CDR2 sequences are SGHRS and YFSETQ. The CDR3 sequence is 17 residues long. The V end was cut by 4 bases, the J end by 2 bases, with 22 bases between. The CDR3 protein is CASSLFGSDGDTYEQYF. CDR3 in DNA: TGCGCCAGCAGCCTTTTTGGCTCGGACGGGGACACCTACGAGCAGTACTTC.